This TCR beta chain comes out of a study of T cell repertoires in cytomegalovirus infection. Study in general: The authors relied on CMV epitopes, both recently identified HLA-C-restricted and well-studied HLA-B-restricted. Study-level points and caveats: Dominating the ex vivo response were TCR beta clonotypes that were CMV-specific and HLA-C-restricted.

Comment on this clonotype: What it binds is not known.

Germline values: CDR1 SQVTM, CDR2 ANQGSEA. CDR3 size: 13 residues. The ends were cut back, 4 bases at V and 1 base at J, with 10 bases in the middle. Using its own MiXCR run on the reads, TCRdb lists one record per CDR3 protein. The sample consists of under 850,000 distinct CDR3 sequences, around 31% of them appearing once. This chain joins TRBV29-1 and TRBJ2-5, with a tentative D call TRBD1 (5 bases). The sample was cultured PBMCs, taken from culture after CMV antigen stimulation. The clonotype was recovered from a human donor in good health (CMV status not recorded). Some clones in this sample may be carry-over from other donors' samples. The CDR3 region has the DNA TGCAGCGTTGCGAGCAGGGCCCAAGAGACCCAGTACTTC. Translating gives CSVASRAQETQYF.